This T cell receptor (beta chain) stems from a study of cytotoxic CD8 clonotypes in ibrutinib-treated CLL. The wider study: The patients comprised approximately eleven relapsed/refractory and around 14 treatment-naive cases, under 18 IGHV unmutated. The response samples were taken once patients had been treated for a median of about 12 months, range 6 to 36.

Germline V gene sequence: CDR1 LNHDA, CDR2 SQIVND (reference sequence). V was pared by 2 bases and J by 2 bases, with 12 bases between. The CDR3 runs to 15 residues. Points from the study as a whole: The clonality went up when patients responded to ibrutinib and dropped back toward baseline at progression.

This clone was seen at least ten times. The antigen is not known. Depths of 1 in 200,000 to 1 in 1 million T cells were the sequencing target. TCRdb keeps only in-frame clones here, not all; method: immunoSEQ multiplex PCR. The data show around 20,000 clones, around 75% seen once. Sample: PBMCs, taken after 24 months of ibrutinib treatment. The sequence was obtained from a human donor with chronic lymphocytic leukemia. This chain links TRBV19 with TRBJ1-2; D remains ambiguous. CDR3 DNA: TGTGCCAGTAGTATACCCGGCCTTGGCAACTATGGCTACACCTTC. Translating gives CASSIPGLGNYGYTF.